These 27 T cell receptor beta chains share one sample of origin, sequenced in a study of CD8 T cells in ankylosing spondylitis. Via MiXCR, TCRdb re-called the 5' RACE reads, giving one row per CDR3 protein. The data hold almost 250,000 distinct CDR3 sequences, with 32% observed a single time. Sequenced input: blood, either unsorted or a sorted T cell fraction (not recorded which). Receptors were obtained from a male donor with ankylosing spondylitis or in good health (not recorded which).

The chain has TRBV28 and TRBJ2-2, with 7 bases lining up with TRBD1. V shed 4 bases, J shed 8 bases, and the junction held 7 bases outside the gene matches. CDR1 and CDR2 (germline): MDHEN, SYDVKM. The CDR3 length is 14 residues. In DNA, the CDR3 is TGTGCCAGCAGTTCGGGACAGTTGTATGGGGAGCTGTTTTTT. Amino acids: CASSSGQLYGELFF.

This clonotype has a single count. V and J are TRBV6-5 and TRBJ1-1; D perhaps matches TRBD1 (6 bases). In germline, CDR1 is MNHEY, CDR2 SVGAGI. The V and J ends lost 4 bases and 3 bases respectively, with 18 bases between them. The CDR3 length is 16 residues. Written as DNA, the CDR3 is TGTGCCAGCAGTTCCCGGACAGCGGGGATGTACACTGAAGCTTTCTTT. Its protein product is CASSSRTAGMYTEAFF.

This clonotype has more than one count but fewer than ten. This sequence joins TRBV13 and TRBJ2-7; D possibly corresponds to TRBD1 (6 bases). Trimming cost V 5 bases and J 1 base, with 12 bases left between them. Germline V gives CDR1 PRHDT, CDR2 FYEKMQ (reference sequence). The CDR3 consists of 14 residues. In DNA form, the CDR3 reads TGTGCCAGCAGCCCCGGGACAAAGTCCTACGAGCAGTACTTC. Its translation: CASSPGTKSYEQYF.

This chain links TRBV5-1 with TRBJ2-3; D gene unclear. V gave up 5 bases and J gave up 0 bases, with 10 bases separating them. Germline CDR1 is SGHRS and CDR2 is YFSETQ. The CDR3 covers 14 residues. This chain's CDR3 is CASSLQTSTDTQYF. CDR3 nucleotide sequence: TGCGCCAGCAGTCTACAGACCAGCACAGATACGCAGTATTTT.

The rearrangement uses TRBV5-5 and TRBJ1-3; D unresolved. The length of the CDR3 is 13 residues. CDR1 and CDR2 (germline): SGHKS, YYEKEE (reference sequence). V gave up 0 bases and J gave up 3 bases, with 4 bases separating them. DNA for the CDR3: TGTGCCAGCAGCTTGGGCCTTGGAAACACCATATATTTT. Its translation: CASSLGLGNTIYF.

V and J are TRBV20-1 and TRBJ2-3, with D possibly called TRBD1 or TRBD2 (5 bases each). Trimming removed 6 bases from V and 0 bases from J, with 13 bases in between. The CDR3 runs to 14 residues. Germline V gene lookup returns CDR1 DFQATT and CDR2 SNEGSKA (reference sequence). DNA for the CDR3: TGCAGTGCCCGGGGCCTCCGGAGCACAGATACGCAGTATTTT. Its translation: CSARGLRSTDTQYF.

This clonotype was seen only a few times. The J gene is TRBJ2-1, the V gene TRBV20-1; no clear D gene. The length of the CDR3 is 13 residues. Trimming shortened V by 3 bases and J by 5 bases, and 11 bases separated the two germline ends. Germline values: CDR1 DFQATT, CDR2 SNEGSKA (reference sequence). CDR3: CSASRTDNNEQFF. The CDR3, as DNA: TGCAGTGCTAGTCGCACAGATAACAATGAGCAGTTCTTC.

The chain employs TRBV12-3 or TRBV12-4 and TRBJ2-3; perhaps TRBD1 as D (5 bases). The germline V and J ends were trimmed by 4 bases and 1 base, with 9 bases remaining between them. There are 14 residues in the CDR3. CDR3 amino acids: CASSSDSGTDTQYF. The CDR3 DNA follows: TGTGCCAGCAGTTCAGACAGCGGCACAGATACGCAGTATTTT.

The chain uses TRBV12-3 or TRBV12-4 and TRBJ2-3, with TRBD2 matching 9 bases. CDR3 length: 15 residues. Trimming removed 5 bases from V and 4 bases from J; junction bases left unmatched: 7. In DNA, the CDR3 is TGTGCCAGCAGTCCTGGGGCGGGGGGGCCAGATACGCAGTATTTT. Protein sequence: CASSPGAGGPDTQYF.

This clonotype was seen more than once but under ten times. This chain connects TRBV27 to TRBJ1-2, with a weak D call TRBD1 (5 bases). The CDR3 is 15 amino acids. The germline V gene has CDR1 MNHEY and CDR2 SMNVEV (reference sequence). V was pared by 3 bases and J by 4 bases, with 15 bases between. CDR3 loop: CASSLVGGSVYGYTF. CDR3 in DNA: TGTGCCAGCAGTTTGGTCGGGGGTAGCGTCTATGGCTACACCTTC.

V is TRBV5-1 and J is TRBJ2-7, with D possibly being TRBD1 (5 bases). The CDR3 sequence is 15 residues long. CDR1 is SGHRS, CDR2 YFSETQ, per germline. V was clipped by 4 bases and J by 0 bases, with 14 bases between them. Written as DNA, the CDR3 is TGCGCCAGCAGCATGAAGACAGAGAGCTCCTACGAGCAGTACTTC. This codes for CASSMKTESSYEQYF.

The rearrangement uses TRBV15 and TRBJ2-7; 12 bases fit TRBD1. The CDR3 sequence is 15 residues long. Germline V lookup: CDR1 LNHNV, CDR2 YYDKDF (reference sequence). Unmatched junction bases numbered 6, after V lost 3 bases and J lost 6 bases. The DNA for the CDR3 is TGTGCCACCAGCAGCTACCGGGACAGGGGGCTCGAGCAGTACTTC. Translating gives CATSSYRDRGLEQYF.

This clonotype was counted only a few times. This rearrangement joins TRBV6-1 to TRBJ2-1; D could derive from TRBD1 or TRBD2 (5 bases each). V lost 6 bases to trimming and J lost 3 bases, with 9 bases between them. This CDR3 has 13 residues. CDR1 is MNHNS and CDR2 is SASEGT in the germline V gene. In nucleotides, the CDR3 is TGTGCCAGCAGCGGGGACGGCTACAATGAGCAGTTCTTC. It is translated as CASSGDGYNEQFF.

This rearrangement joins TRBV12-3 or TRBV12-4 to TRBJ1-5; no clear D. V lost 0 bases, J lost 4 bases, and 10 bases lay in between. The CDR3 sequence is 15 residues long. The CDR3 loop is CASSLAPAGNQPQHF. Written as DNA, the CDR3 is TGTGCCAGCAGTTTAGCCCCAGCGGGGAATCAGCCCCAGCATTTT.

The chain carries TRBV5-6 and TRBJ2-5, with a possible D match to TRBD1 (5 bases). V was shortened by 1 base and J by 3 bases, with 16 bases between the two germline ends. Germline CDR1 SGHDT, CDR2 YYEEEE. This CDR3 is 16 amino acids long. The CDR3 region is CASSLLVGRVEETQYF. For the CDR3, the DNA is TGTGCCAGCAGCTTGTTGGTAGGCAGGGTGGAAGAGACCCAGTACTTC.

The V call is TRBV2, the J call TRBJ1-6; the D gene is possibly TRBD1 (6 bases). V was clipped by 6 bases and J by 7 bases, with 13 bases between them. Germline lookup yields CDR1 SNHLY and CDR2 FYNNEI. CDR3 length: 14 amino acids. CDR3 protein: CASRRTVANSPLHF. Here the CDR3 DNA reads TGTGCCAGCAGACGGACAGTTGCGAATTCACCCCTCCACTTT.

The chain uses TRBV10-3 and TRBJ2-3; perhaps TRBD1 as D (5 bases). The V end lost 6 bases, the J end lost 4 bases, and 14 bases lay between the germline ends. The CDR3 covers 14 residues. Germline V lookup: CDR1 ENHRY, CDR2 SYGVKD. Written as DNA, the CDR3 is TGTGCCATCAGGGATCATACAGGAGCAGATACGCAGTATTTT. This codes for CAIRDHTGADTQYF.

V gene TRBV10-3 combines with J gene TRBJ2-7, with D unresolved. The V gene lost 4 bases and the J gene lost 0 bases, with 19 bases spanning the gap. Germline V lookup: CDR1 ENHRY, CDR2 SYGVKD. The CDR3 contains 17 residues. The CDR3 DNA follows: TGTGCCATCAGTGTAAGCCAAGGACGACACAGCTCCTACGAGCAGTACTTC. It specifies CAISVSQGRHSSYEQYF.

The chain uses TRBV5-1 and TRBJ1-5; 9 bases are shared with TRBD1. Trimming at V came to 0 bases and at J to 3 bases, leaving 4 bases not matched to a gene. The V gene's germline CDR1 is SGHRS and CDR2 YFSETQ. The CDR3 contains 16 residues. CDR3: CASSLGGTGPNQPQHF. As DNA, the CDR3 is TGCGCCAGCAGCTTGGGGGGGACAGGGCCCAATCAGCCCCAGCATTTT.

This clonotype was detected only a few times. The chain combines TRBV20-1 with TRBJ1-1; D ambiguous. The germline gives CDR1 DFQATT, CDR2 SNEGSKA (reference sequence). The V gene lost 6 bases and the J gene lost 5 bases, with 13 bases spanning the gap. The CDR3 is made up of 12 amino acids. The CDR3 DNA sequence: TGCAGTGCAGGAAAAGGAGAGACTGAAGCTTTCTTT. Amino acids: CSAGKGETEAFF.

The rearrangement joins TRBV29-1 to TRBJ2-6; D not resolved. This CDR3 region has 14 residues. The V gene's germline CDR1 is SQVTM and CDR2 ANQGSEA. Between the trimmed V and J ends, which lost 4 bases and 0 bases, there was a span of 7 bases. The CDR3 loop reads CSVGRSSGANVLTF. The CDR3 nucleotides read TGCAGCGTTGGGAGAAGCTCTGGGGCCAACGTCCTGACTTTC.

This clonotype was picked up a small number of times. The CDR3 is CSVEDLYGSGGPSTDTQYF. The CDR3 DNA follows: TGCAGCGTTGAAGATCTTTATGGTAGCGGGGGACCAAGCACAGATACGCAGTATTTT. The chain has TRBV29-1 and TRBJ2-3, with 9 nucleotides matching TRBD2. The V and J ends lost 0 bases and 0 bases, in that order; junction bases with no gene match: 13. CDR1 SQVTM and CDR2 ANQGSEA come from the germline V gene. The CDR3 sequence is 19 residues long.

There are a few counts of this clonotype. This rearrangement joins TRBV29-1 to TRBJ2-5; D perhaps matches TRBD2 (6 bases). Looked up from germline, CDR1 is SQVTM and CDR2 is ANQGSEA. The CDR3 consists of 13 residues. Trimming left V 6 bases short and J 4 bases short, with 15 bases between. As DNA, the CDR3 is TGCAGCGTCAATCCTAGCGTAGGAGAGACCCAGTACTTC. Protein product: CSVNPSVGETQYF.

This clonotype showed up just a few times. The chain couples TRBV20-1 to TRBJ2-7; D might be TRBD1 (6 bases). V lost 0 bases to trimming and J lost 7 bases, with 19 bases between them. From germline, CDR1 is DFQATT and CDR2 SNEGSKA (reference sequence). The CDR3 extends over 15 amino acids. CDR3 sequence (DNA): TGCAGTGCTAGAGATTGGCGACAGGAGGCCTCGGAGCAGTACTTC. Translating it yields CSARDWRQEASEQYF.

This clonotype was seen ten or more times. The V gene is TRBV20-1, the J gene TRBJ2-5; D perhaps matches TRBD2 (5 bases). The V end lost 6 bases, the J end lost 3 bases, and 14 bases lay between the germline ends. The length of the CDR3 is 13 residues. Germline loops: CDR1 DFQATT, CDR2 SNEGSKA (reference sequence). The CDR3 sequence is CSALRTAEETQYF. For the CDR3, the DNA is TGCAGTGCCCTCAGGACTGCCGAAGAGACCCAGTACTTC.

The rearrangement joins TRBV21-1 to TRBJ2-7; the DNA was not used to check the table's D call, TRBD1. TRBV21-1 is termed a pseudogene. The CDR3 is 14 amino acids. The CDR3 here is CAMSPGTGDYEQYF. CDR3 DNA: TGTGCCATGAGCCCTGGGACAGGGGACTACGAGCAGTACTTC.

The chain has TRBV12-3 or TRBV12-4 and TRBJ2-3; TRBD1 aligns across 7 bases. This CDR3 contains 14 residues. After removal of 6 bases from V and 6 bases from J, the junction contained 9 bases not matched to a gene. The CDR3 loop is CASRDRAQSDTQYF. The CDR3 nucleotides are TGTGCCAGCAGAGACAGGGCCCAGTCGGATACGCAGTATTTT.